This T cell receptor (beta chain) was sequenced during a study of T cells expressing NK-cell markers. About the research overall: The study sequenced eight donors, seven HCMV-seropositive and one seronegative.

TCRdb reprocessed the 5' RACE reads, keeping one entry per CDR3 protein, no DNA. The sample's table shows about 170,000 distinct CDR3 sequences. About this clonotype itself: The antigen remains undetermined.

The CDR3 extends over 14 amino acids. Germline CDR1 and CDR2: SGHRS and YFSETQ. Whole-study findings and limits: Several donors' CD3+CD56-NKG2C+ cells were dominated by the same clonotypes.

The sample was blood T cells: a sorted CD56 or NKG2C T cell subset, CD4+ or CD8+ T cells, or bulk PBMC T cells (not recorded which). This sequence was found in a man aged 18-75 years in good health. The chain employs TRBV5-1 and TRBJ2-5; TCRdb designates TRBD2, a call that cannot be tested without DNA. CDR3 protein: CASSLSGAQETQYF. The full variable domain, rest sourced from reference TRBV5-1 and TRBJ2-5, is KAGVTQTPRYLIKTRGQQVTLSCSPISGHRSVSWYQQTPGQGLQFLFEYFSETQRNKGNFPGRFSGRQFSNSRSEMNVSTLELGDSALYLCASSLSGAQETQYFGPGTRLLVL.